These 18 T cell receptor beta chains originate from one sample sequenced in a study of cytomegalovirus exposure and HLA in healthy donors (dated by TCRdb to the late 2010s). Library construction relied on the immunoSEQ multiplex PCR assay. The multiplex PCR relied on a mix of 60 forward primers for TCR Vbeta segments and 13 reverse primers for TCR Jbeta segments. As stored in TCRdb, this immuneACCESS dataset retains in-frame rearrangements with V and J assigned. A fraction of the clones does not appear; measured against another copy, unresolved V genes explain less than half of the discrepancy, and the remainder lacks a known reason. The sample table contains approximately 170,000 clones; only one count was recorded for 80% to 90% of them. Clones ranked in the top ten supply about 2.4% of the sample. The sequencing input was PBMCs. Source of these receptors: a male donor in good health and CMV-seronegative.

The chain couples TRBV7-6 to TRBJ2-5; tentative D call: TRBD2 (6 bases). The germline gives CDR1 SGHVS, CDR2 FNYEAQ. Trimming cost V 1 base and J 1 base, with 13 bases left between them. The CDR3 loop spans 16 amino acids. CDR3 loop: CASSLGGTPPQETQYF. The CDR3 DNA follows: TGTGCCAGCAGCTTAGGCGGGACTCCTCCCCAAGAGACCCAGTACTTC.

V is TRBV4-1 and J is TRBJ1-3; D uncertain. Germline V lookup: CDR1 MGHRA, CDR2 YSYEKL. V was clipped by 4 bases and J by 2 bases, with 18 bases between them. The CDR3 runs 17 residues. The CDR3 loop is CASSPVPSAGPGNTIYF. For the CDR3, the DNA is TGCGCCAGCAGCCCCGTGCCCTCAGCGGGCCCTGGAAACACCATATATTTT.

J is TRBJ2-7 and V is TRBV27; 9 nucleotides align to TRBD1. The CDR3 spans 14 residues. Germline CDR1 reads MNHEY; CDR2 reads SMNVEV (reference sequence). With V trimmed by 2 bases and J by 3 bases, 2 bases remained unmatched. The CDR3 coding sequence is TGTGCCAGCAGTTTAACGGGACAGGGCTACGAGCAGTACTTC. Amino acids: CASSLTGQGYEQYF.

The rearrangement uses TRBV6-4 and TRBJ2-5; 11 positions agree with TRBD2. V lost 4 bases to trimming and J lost 5 bases; unmatched junction nucleotides: 12. The CDR3 spans 17 residues. Per the germline V gene, CDR1 is MRHNA and CDR2 is SNTAGT. This CDR3 reads CASSGLAGGPVKETQYF. The DNA of the CDR3 is TGTGCCAGCAGTGGTCTAGCGGGGGGCCCGGTAAAGGAGACCCAGTACTTC.

This clone was seen a few times. J is TRBJ2-7 and V is TRBV6-6; the D gene is possibly TRBD2 (5 bases). V dropped 2 bases and J dropped 5 bases, with 16 bases sitting between them. Germline lookup yields CDR1 MNHNY and CDR2 SVGAGI (reference sequence). The CDR3 sequence is 15 residues long. The CDR3 protein is CASSYQVGATHEQYF. Written as DNA, the CDR3 is TGTGCCAGCAGTTACCAAGTGGGAGCCACCCACGAGCAGTACTTC.

The V gene is TRBV7-2, the J gene TRBJ2-5; D unclear. Germline CDR1 and CDR2: SGHTA and FQGNSA. V was cut by 4 bases and J by 11 bases, with 14 bases left in between. The CDR3 loop spans 12 amino acids. In nucleotides, the CDR3 is TGTGCCAGCAGCTCCTCTAGGTCAAAGCAGTACTTC. Its translation: CASSSSRSKQYF.

The chain joins TRBV29-1 to TRBJ1-2; TRBD1 might be the D (5 bases). Germline V gene sequence: CDR1 SQVTM, CDR2 ANQGSEA. V was pared by 3 bases and J by 8 bases, with 13 bases between. The CDR3 runs to 12 residues. The CDR3 protein is CSVDGGERGYTF. The CDR3 coding sequence is TGCAGCGTTGACGGGGGGGAGCGGGGCTACACCTTC.

This clone was seen only a few times. The CDR3: CASSLVAEVGYTF. The CDR3 bases are TGCGCCAGCAGCTTGGTCGCCGAGGTGGGCTACACCTTC. The chain combines TRBV5-1 with TRBJ1-2, with D unclear. Germline CDR1 reads SGHRS; CDR2 reads YFSETQ. V was pared by 0 bases and J by 8 bases, with 11 bases between. This CDR3 region has 13 residues.

The chain carries TRBV5-1 and TRBJ1-1; no firm D call. V lost 7 bases to trimming and J lost 1 base, with 14 bases between them. The CDR3 runs to 14 residues. The germline V gene encodes CDR1 SGHRS and CDR2 YFSETQ. CDR3 region: CASCLIPGNTEAFF. In DNA, the CDR3 is TGCGCCAGCTGTCTAATCCCAGGGAACACTGAAGCTTTCTTT.

This clone was recorded only once. The V gene is TRBV11-2, the J gene TRBJ2-1; TRBD2 agrees at 7 bases. Unmatched junction bases numbered 8, after V lost 5 bases and J lost 7 bases. The CDR3 covers 14 residues. Germline CDR1 and CDR2: SGHAT and FQNNGV. CDR3 sequence reads: CASSRAGNRNEQFF. In DNA form, the CDR3 reads TGTGCCAGCAGCCGAGCGGGAAACCGGAATGAGCAGTTCTTC.

The chain recombines TRBV9 with TRBJ2-3, with 12 bases matching TRBD2. Germline CDR1 and CDR2: SGDLS and YYNGEE. The ends lost 4 bases at V and 1 base at J; junction bases unmatched: 10. CDR3 length equals 18 residues. The CDR3 sequence: CASSLGLAGRSGTDTQYF. The CDR3 nucleotides read TGTGCCAGCAGCCTTGGACTAGCGGGACGGTCAGGCACAGATACGCAGTATTTT.

This clone was picked up a small number of times. The chain has TRBV5-1 and TRBJ1-5, with D perhaps matching TRBD1 (5 bases). Trimming stripped 2 bases from V and 0 bases from J, with 9 bases between. The CDR3 totals 15 residues. Germline V gives CDR1 SGHRS, CDR2 YFSETQ. The CDR3 bases are TGCGCCAGCAGCTTCGACAGTTATAGCAATCAGCCCCAGCATTTT. Amino acids: CASSFDSYSNQPQHF.

CDR3 in amino acids: CSVEGLAYEQYF. The CDR3, as DNA: TGCAGCGTTGAAGGCCTTGCGTACGAGCAGTACTTC. The V call is TRBV29-1, the J call TRBJ2-7; no clear D gene. Germline CDR1 is SQVTM and CDR2 is ANQGSEA. The CDR3 length is 12 residues. V was clipped by 1 base and J by 4 bases, with 8 bases between them.

CDR3 region: CASSVGQYNEQFF. CDR3 nucleotides: TGCGCCAGCAGCGTGGGACAGTACAATGAGCAGTTCTTC. V and J are TRBV5-1 and TRBJ2-1; 7 nucleotides line up with TRBD1. The ends lost 4 bases at V and 4 bases at J; junction bases unmatched: 2. The CDR3 contains 13 residues. The germline V gene encodes CDR1 SGHRS and CDR2 YFSETQ.

This clone was seen only once. The rearrangement joins TRBV27 to TRBJ2-1, with 9 bases lining up with TRBD2. Germline V CDR1 and CDR2: MNHEY, SMNVEV (reference sequence). V shed 6 bases and J 6 bases; nucleotides not matched to a gene: 12. The CDR3 contains 16 residues. Here the CDR3 DNA reads TGTGCCAGCAGCCGATTGGCGGGAGGGGTTGTCAATGAGCAGTTCTTC. Amino acids: CASSRLAGGVVNEQFF.

The chain links TRBV28 to TRBJ2-1; 7 nucleotides line up with TRBD2. This CDR3 is 15 amino acids long. Losses at the gene ends were 10 bases for V and 1 base for J; bases not matched to a gene: 10. Germline loops: CDR1 MDHEN, CDR2 SYDVKM. CDR3 loop: CATLKSGNSYNEQFF. The CDR3, as DNA: TGTGCCACATTAAAGAGCGGGAATTCCTACAATGAGCAGTTCTTC.

This chain uses TRBV28 with TRBJ1-3; D remains ambiguous. The ends were cut back, 5 bases at V and 0 bases at J, with 11 bases in the middle. The CDR3 is 15 amino acids. Germline V gene sequence: CDR1 MDHEN, CDR2 SYDVKM. CDR3 sequence: CASSPPGYSGNTIYF. Here the CDR3 DNA reads TGTGCCAGCAGTCCACCAGGTTACTCTGGAAACACCATATATTTT.

This chain uses TRBV7-6 with TRBJ2-4; D not resolved. Trimming stripped 5 bases from V and 0 bases from J, with 20 bases between. The CDR3 is 18 residues long. The V gene's germline CDR1 is SGHVS and CDR2 FNYEAQ. CDR3: CASSPLPAEPGAKNIQYF. The CDR3 region has the DNA TGTGCCAGCAGCCCCCTCCCCGCCGAGCCGGGAGCCAAAAACATTCAGTACTTC.